Included here is one T cell receptor beta chain sequence, with context. The antigen is not known. These data are taken from a study of T cell responses to AZD1222 COVID-19 vaccine. Libraries were prepared by immunoSEQ multiplex PCR; TCRdb keeps only in-frame clonotypes and omits some of them. In the table there are 130,000 or so clones, 75% to 95% of which are singletons. Study outcomes and limitations: Baseline serology detected seropositivity in only five to seven AZD1222 recipients. Scientists sampled the repertoires only once the peak T cell response had passed.

The CDR3 has 15 amino acids. Deletions cut 4 bases from V and 0 bases from J, with 13 bases between. Looked up from germline, CDR1 is SGHNT and CDR2 is YYREEE (reference sequence). This clonotype was obtained from an adult in good health. The sample here was peripheral blood, taken on day 0 of AZD1222 vaccination. This chain uses TRBV5-4 with TRBJ1-2, with D unresolved. For the CDR3, the DNA is TGTGCCAGCAGCGCCTCCCAAGCCCCTAACTATGGCTACACCTTC. This codes for CASSASQAPNYGYTF.